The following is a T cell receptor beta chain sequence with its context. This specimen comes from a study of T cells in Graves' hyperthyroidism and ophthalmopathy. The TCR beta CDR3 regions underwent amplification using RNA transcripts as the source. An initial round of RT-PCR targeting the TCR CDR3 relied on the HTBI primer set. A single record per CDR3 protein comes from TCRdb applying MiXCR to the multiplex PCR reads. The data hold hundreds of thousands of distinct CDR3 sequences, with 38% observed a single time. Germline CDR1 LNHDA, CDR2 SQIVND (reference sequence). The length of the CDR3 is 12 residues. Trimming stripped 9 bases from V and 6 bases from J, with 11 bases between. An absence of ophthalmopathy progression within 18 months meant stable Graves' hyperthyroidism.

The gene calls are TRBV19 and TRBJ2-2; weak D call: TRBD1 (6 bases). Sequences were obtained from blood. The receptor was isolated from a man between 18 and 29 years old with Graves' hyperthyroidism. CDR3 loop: CASLTGPGELFF. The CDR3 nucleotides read TGTGCCAGCCTAACAGGGCCCGGGGAGCTGTTTTTT.